This T cell receptor (beta chain) was found in a study of T-cell memory formation after mild COVID-19. This clonotype turned up a few times. This CDR3 has 17 amino acids. Germline V gene lookup returns CDR1 MNHNY and CDR2 SVGAGI (reference sequence). Trimming left V 0 bases short and J 0 bases short, with 13 bases between. TCRdb re-called the 5' RACE reads through MiXCR, storing one row per CDR3 protein. The sample includes some 450,000 distinct CDR3 sequences, 15% to 25% seen only once; the top ten take 7.5% to 9.5%. The sample taken for sequencing was PBMCs or a T cell subset sorted from them (not recorded which). The TCR comes from an adult woman who had mild COVID-19 (a few samples of this study predate the infection). Cell type and time point are not known. The chain has TRBV6-6 and TRBJ2-3, with D possibly TRBD1 on 5 matching bases. The CDR3 sequence is CASSYSGQGSSTDTQYF. The DNA for the CDR3 is TGTGCCAGCAGTTACTCTGGTCAGGGATCTAGCACAGATACGCAGTATTTT.